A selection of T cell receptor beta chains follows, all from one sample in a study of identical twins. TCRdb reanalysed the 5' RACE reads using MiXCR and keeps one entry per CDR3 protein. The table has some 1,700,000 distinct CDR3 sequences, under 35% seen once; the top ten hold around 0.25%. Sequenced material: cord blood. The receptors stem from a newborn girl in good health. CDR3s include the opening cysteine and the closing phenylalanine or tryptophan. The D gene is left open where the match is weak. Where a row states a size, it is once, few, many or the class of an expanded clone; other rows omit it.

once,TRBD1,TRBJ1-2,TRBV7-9,CASSLGRIRGGLVDPYGYTF,TGTGCCAGCAGCTTAGGACGGATTCGAGGGGGCCTGGTTGACCCTTATGGCTACACCTTC
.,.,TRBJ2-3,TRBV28,CASTLVGDTQYF,TGTGCCAGCACCCTCGTCGGAGATACGCAGTATTTT
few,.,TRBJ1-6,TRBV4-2,CASSQDIQVNSPLHF,TGTGCCAGCAGCCAAGATATTCAGGTTAATTCACCCCTCCACTTT
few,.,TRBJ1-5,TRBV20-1,CSASVDTNQPQHF,TGCAGTGCTAGTGTGGACACCAATCAGCCCCAGCATTTT
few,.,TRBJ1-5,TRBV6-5,CASSRRPGPNQPQHF,TGTGCCAGCAGTCGGCGTCCCGGCCCCAATCAGCCCCAGCATTTT
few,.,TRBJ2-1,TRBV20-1,CSARGLLAAYNEQFF,TGCAGTGCTAGGGGACTCCTGGCCGCCTACAATGAGCAGTTCTTC
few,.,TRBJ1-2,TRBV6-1,CASSEVVWEGYTF,TGTGCCAGCAGTGAAGTGGTTTGGGAGGGCTACACCTTC
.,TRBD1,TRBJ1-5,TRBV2,CASRETGKWGNQPQHF,TGTGCCAGCAGAGAGACAGGGAAGTGGGGCAATCAGCCCCAGCATTTT
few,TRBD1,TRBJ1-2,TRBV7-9,CASSLDRGNYGHTF,TGTGCCAGCAGCTTAGACAGGGGGAATTATGGCCACACCTTC
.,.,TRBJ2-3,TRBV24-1,CATSDLPGMGTDTQYF,TGTGCCACCAGTGATTTGCCAGGGATGGGCACAGATACGCAGTATTTT
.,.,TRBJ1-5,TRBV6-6,CASSYAQGSDQPQHF,TGTGCCAGCAGTTATGCGCAGGGGAGTGATCAGCCCCAGCATTTT
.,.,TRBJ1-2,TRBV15,CATSKGTTNYGYIF,TGTGCCACCAGCAAGGGGACTACTAACTATGGCTACATCTTC
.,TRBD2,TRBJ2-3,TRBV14,CASSQVRLAGATDTQYF,TGTGCCAGCAGCCAAGTGCGACTAGCGGGGGCCACAGATACGCAGTATTTT
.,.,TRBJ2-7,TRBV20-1,CSARTTAYEQYF,TGCAGTGCTAGAACGACTGCCTACGAGCAGTACTTC
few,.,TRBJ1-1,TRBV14,CASSPTTGFTEAFF,TGTGCCAGCAGCCCAACGACAGGATTTACTGAAGCTTTCTTT
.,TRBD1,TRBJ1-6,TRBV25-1,CASSDGRGLGSPLHF,TGTGCCAGCAGTGACGGCAGGGGGTTAGGTTCACCCCTCCACTTT
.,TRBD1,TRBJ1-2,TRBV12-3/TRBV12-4,CASAYRGLGYGYTF,TGTGCCAGCGCCTACAGGGGGCTTGGGTATGGCTACACCTTC
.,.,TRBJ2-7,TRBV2,CASRATDYEQYF,TGTGCCAGCAGAGCGACGGACTACGAGCAGTACTTC
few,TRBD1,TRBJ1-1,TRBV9,CASSVSLATRDRGRNTEAFF,TGTGCCAGCAGCGTATCTCTGGCGACACGGGACAGGGGTAGGAACACTGAAGCTTTCTTT
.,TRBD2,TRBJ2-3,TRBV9,CASSVAPTTSGKRDTQYF,TGTGCCAGCAGCGTAGCCCCGACTACTAGCGGGAAGAGAGATACGCAGTATTTT
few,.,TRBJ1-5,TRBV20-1,CSASASYSTGNQPQHF,TGCAGTGCTAGTGCCTCTTATTCGACTGGGAATCAGCCCCAGCATTTT
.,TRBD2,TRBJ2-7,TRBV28,CASTQFISDSGANEQYF,TGTGCCAGCACCCAGTTTATATCGGATAGCGGGGCGAATGAGCAGTACTTC
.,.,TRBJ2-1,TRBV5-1,CASSLRITTYNEQFF,TGCGCCAGCAGCTTGCGGATCACCACCTACAATGAGCAGTTCTTC
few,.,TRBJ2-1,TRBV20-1,CSSQLGNEQFF,TGCAGTTCCCAGCTCGGGAATGAGCAGTTCTTC
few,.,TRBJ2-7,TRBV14,CASSQAPLGSYNEQYF,TGTGCCAGCAGCCAAGCTCCGTTGGGCTCCTACAATGAGCAGTACTTC
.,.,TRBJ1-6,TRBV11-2,CASSLTEKSPLHF,TGTGCCAGCAGCTTGACTGAAAAGTCACCCCTCCACTTT
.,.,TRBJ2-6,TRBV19,CASSISRQVSGANVLTF,TGTGCCAGTAGTATATCTCGGCAGGTCTCTGGGGCCAACGTCCTGACTTTC
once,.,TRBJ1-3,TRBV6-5,CASSDRRGTGNTIYF,TGTGCCAGCAGTGACCGACGGGGGACGGGAAACACCATATATTTT
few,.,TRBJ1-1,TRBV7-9,CASSLKGRAEAFF,TGTGCCAGCAGCTTGAAGGGGCGGGCTGAAGCTTTCTTT
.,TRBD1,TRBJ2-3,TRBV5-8,CASSPGQGGIDTQYF,TGTGCCAGCAGCCCCGGACAGGGGGGAATAGATACGCAGTATTTT
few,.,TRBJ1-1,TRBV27,CASSKVGALATEAFF,TGTGCCAGCAGTAAGGTTGGGGCACTGGCGACTGAAGCTTTCTTT
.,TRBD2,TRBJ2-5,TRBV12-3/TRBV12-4,CASSTSGGGTQYF,TGTGCCAGCAGTACTAGCGGGGGGGGGACCCAGTACTTC
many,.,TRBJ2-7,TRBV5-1,CASSLDGNEQYF,TGCGCCAGCAGCTTGGATGGGAACGAGCAGTACTTC